The table lists the clone carrying this T cell receptor (beta chain) with many counts. Its antigen is undetermined. TCRdb reprocessed the 5' RACE reads with MiXCR, giving one entry per CDR3 protein. The profile covers some 600,000 distinct CDR3 sequences, with 17% appearing a single time and roughly 17% taken by the ten largest. This CDR3 has 11 amino acids. The ends were cut back, 2 bases at V and 6 bases at J, with 4 bases in the middle. Germline assignment: CDR1 MNHNY and CDR2 SVGAGI (reference sequence). The data belong to a study of T cells after yellow fever vaccination. Whole-study findings and limits: Clones that expanded after primary vaccination mostly reappeared after the booster (96% CD4, approximately 85% CD8).

The V and J genes are TRBV6-6 and TRBJ1-2; D gene ambiguous. The sample here was PBMCs, taken more than 4 days after the first yellow fever vaccination. The clonotype comes from a man younger than 30 who received the YFV17D yellow fever vaccine. Here the CDR3 reads CASSYGDGYTF. CDR3 sequence (DNA): TGTGCCAGCAGTTACGGGGATGGCTACACCTTC.